Here is one T cell receptor (beta chain) with its context. The record originates from a study of blood T cell repertoires in COVID-19. Study context: The United States, Italy and Spain provided the acute and convalescent COVID-19 samples. Sources were T cells, B-cell-depleted T cells, or PBMCs; the material itself was cDNA or gDNA.

As handled by the study authors: Counts of nucleated cells, estimated from reference gene primer amplification, were obtained. Sequencing was performed with immunoSEQ multiplex PCR; in TCRdb, only in-frame clones are kept and a portion is missing. That table is the source of V, J and clone size, and D and trimming were worked out from the DNA. The data show roughly 210,000 clones, with around 84% seen just once and more than 9% held by the top ten. A Seattle source enrolled patients during active infection and followed them longitudinally. The receptor was derived from a woman aged 80 or over with COVID-19, enrolled during active disease. The specimen was peripheral blood.

CDR3 region: CASSHRGADTQYF. In nucleotides, the CDR3 is TGTGCCAGCAGCCACCGGGGGGCAGATACGCAGTATTTT. The J gene is TRBJ2-3, the V gene TRBV7-3, with 7 positions matching TRBD2. Germline CDR1 reads SGHTA; CDR2 reads FQGTGA. V shed 5 bases and J 4 bases; nucleotides not matched to a gene: 3. The CDR3 runs to 13 residues.